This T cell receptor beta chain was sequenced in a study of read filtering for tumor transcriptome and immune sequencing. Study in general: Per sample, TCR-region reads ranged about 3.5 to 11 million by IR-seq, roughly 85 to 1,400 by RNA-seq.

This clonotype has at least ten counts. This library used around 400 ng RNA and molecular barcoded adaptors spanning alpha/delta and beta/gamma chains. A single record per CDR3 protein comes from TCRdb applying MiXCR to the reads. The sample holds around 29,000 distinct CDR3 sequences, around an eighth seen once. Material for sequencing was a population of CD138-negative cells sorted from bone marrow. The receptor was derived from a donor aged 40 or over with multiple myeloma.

The CDR3 spells CASIEPGAKNIQYF. In DNA, the CDR3 is TGTGCCAGTATTGAACCCGGAGCCAAAAACATTCAGTACTTC. This chain connects TRBV19 to TRBJ2-4; D is unresolved. This CDR3 contains 14 residues. Deletions cut 7 bases from V and 0 bases from J, with 10 bases between. Germline CDR1 LNHDA, CDR2 SQIVND (reference sequence). The full variable domain, in which reference TRBV19 and TRBJ2-4 provide the parts outside the CDR3, is DGGITQSPKYLFRKEGQNVTLSCEQNLNHDAMYWYRQDPGQGLRLIYYSQIVNDFQKGDIAEGYSVSREKKESFPLTVTSAQKNPTAFYLCASIEPGAKNIQYFGAGTRLSVL.